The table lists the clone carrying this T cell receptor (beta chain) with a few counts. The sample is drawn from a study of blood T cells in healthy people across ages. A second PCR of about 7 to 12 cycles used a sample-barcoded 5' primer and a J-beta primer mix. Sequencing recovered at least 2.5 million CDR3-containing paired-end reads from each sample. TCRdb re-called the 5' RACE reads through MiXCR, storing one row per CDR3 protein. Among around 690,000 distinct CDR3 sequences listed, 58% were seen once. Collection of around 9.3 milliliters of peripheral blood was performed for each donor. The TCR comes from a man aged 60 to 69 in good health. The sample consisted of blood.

The CDR3 sequence is CASSFSGGYTF. The CDR3 DNA reads TGTGCCAGCAGCTTTAGCGGCGGCTACACCTTC. The chain combines TRBV11-2 with TRBJ1-2; D not resolved. The CDR3 runs 11 residues. Trimming took off 3 bases at V and 8 bases at J, with 7 bases between the two ends. CDR1 is SGHAT and CDR2 is FQNNGV in the germline V gene.